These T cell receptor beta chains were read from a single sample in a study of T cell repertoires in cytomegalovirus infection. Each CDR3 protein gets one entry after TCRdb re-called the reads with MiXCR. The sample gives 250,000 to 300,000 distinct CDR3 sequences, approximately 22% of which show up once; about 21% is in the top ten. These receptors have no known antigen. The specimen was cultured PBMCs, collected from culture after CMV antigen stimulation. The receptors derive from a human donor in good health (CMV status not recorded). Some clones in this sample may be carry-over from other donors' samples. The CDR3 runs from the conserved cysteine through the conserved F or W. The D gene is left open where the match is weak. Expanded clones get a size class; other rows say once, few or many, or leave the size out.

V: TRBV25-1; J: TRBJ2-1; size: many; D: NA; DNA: TGTGCCAGCAGTGATTACTACAATGAGCAGTTCTTC; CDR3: CASSDYYNEQFF
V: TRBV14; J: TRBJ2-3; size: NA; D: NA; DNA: TGTGCCAGCAGCCCCCTTTCGGGAGCCACGCAGTATTTT; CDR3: CASSPLSGATQYF
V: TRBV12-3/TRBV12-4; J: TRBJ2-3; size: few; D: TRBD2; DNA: TGTGCCAGCAGTAGCGGGACTAGCGGGGGCACAGATACGCAGTATTTT; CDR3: CASSSGTSGGTDTQYF
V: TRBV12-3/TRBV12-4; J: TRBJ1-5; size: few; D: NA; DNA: TGTGCCAGCACCTCCGGGGCAGGCGATGGGCCCCAGCATTTT; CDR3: CASTSGAGDGPQHF
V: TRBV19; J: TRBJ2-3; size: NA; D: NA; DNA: TGTGCCAGTAGTATCCCATATACAGATACGCAGTATTTT; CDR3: CASSIPYTDTQYF
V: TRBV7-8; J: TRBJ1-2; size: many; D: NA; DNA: TGTGCCAGCAGCTTAGCGGGAGCAGCCCAAGGATATGGCTACACCTTC; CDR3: CASSLAGAAQGYGYTF
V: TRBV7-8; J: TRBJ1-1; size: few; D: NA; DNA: TGTGCCAGCAGCTTATGGCAGGGCACTGAAGCTTTCTTT; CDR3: CASSLWQGTEAFF
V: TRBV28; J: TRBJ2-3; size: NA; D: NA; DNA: TGTGCCAGCAGTTTATACGGGGCCACTAGCACAGATACGCAGTATTTT; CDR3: CASSLYGATSTDTQYF
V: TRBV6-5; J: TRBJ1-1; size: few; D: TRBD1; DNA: TGTGCCAGCAGTTACTTAAGGGGGCTACTAATGAACACTGAAGCTTTCTTT; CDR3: CASSYLRGLLMNTEAFF
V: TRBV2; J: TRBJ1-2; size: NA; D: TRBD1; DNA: TGTGCCAGCAGAGGACAGGCAGTTGGCGGCTACACCTTC; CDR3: CASRGQAVGGYTF
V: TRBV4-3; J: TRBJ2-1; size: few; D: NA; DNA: TGCGCCAGCAGCCAAGATGGGGGTGGGTCCTACAATGAGCAGTTCTTC; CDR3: CASSQDGGGSYNEQFF
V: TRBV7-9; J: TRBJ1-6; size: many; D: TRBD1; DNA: TGTGCCAGCAGCCAAGAGGGACAGGGGCTTTCACCCCTCCACTTT; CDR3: CASSQEGQGLSPLHF
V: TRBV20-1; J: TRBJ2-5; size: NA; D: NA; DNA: TGCAGTGCTAGAGTTGCTAGCGCCCAAGAGACCCAGTACTTC; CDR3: CSARVASAQETQYF
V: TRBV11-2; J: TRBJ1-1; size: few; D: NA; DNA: TGTGCCAGCAGCCGGGGCGTCCGGAACACTGAAGCTTTCTTT; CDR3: CASSRGVRNTEAFF
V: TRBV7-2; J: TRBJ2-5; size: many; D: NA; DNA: TGTGCCAGCAGTCCCCCTTGGCAGGGTTTGGAAGAGACCCAGTACTTC; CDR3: CASSPPWQGLEETQYF
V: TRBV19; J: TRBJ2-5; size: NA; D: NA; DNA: TGTGCCAGTGGTTCGGGAAGGTACCAAGAGACCCAGTACTTC; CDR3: CASGSGRYQETQYF
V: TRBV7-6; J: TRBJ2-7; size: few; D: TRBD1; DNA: TGTGCCAGCAGCTCAGGACAGGATAGCTCCTACGAGCAGTACTTC; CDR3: CASSSGQDSSYEQYF
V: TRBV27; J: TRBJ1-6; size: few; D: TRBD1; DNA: TGTGCCAGCAGTGACAGGGGAATAGGGTCACCCCTCCACTTT; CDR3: CASSDRGIGSPLHF
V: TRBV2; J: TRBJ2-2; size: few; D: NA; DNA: TGTGCCAGCACCGGACCCAACACCGGGGAGCTGTTTTTT; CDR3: CASTGPNTGELFF
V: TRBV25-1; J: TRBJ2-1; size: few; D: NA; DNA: TGTGCCAGCAGTGAATCAGCGTCGGTCTGGGATGAGCAGTTCTTC; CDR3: CASSESASVWDEQFF
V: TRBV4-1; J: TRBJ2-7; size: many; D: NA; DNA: TGCGCCAGCAGCCAAGAACTAGGAGGGGACGAGCAGTACTTC; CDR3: CASSQELGGDEQYF
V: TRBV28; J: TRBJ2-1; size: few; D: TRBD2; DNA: TGTGCCAGCACGGCGGGAGAAACCACCTACAATGAGCAGTTCTTC; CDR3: CASTAGETTYNEQFF
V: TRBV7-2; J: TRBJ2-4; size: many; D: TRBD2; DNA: TGTGCCAGCAGCTTAGTCAAGCGGGAGGTCCTAGCCAAAAACATTCAGTACTTC; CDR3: CASSLVKREVLAKNIQYF
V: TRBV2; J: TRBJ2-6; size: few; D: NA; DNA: TGTGCCAGCAGTGAATATAGCCAGGGGAGCTCTGGGGCCAACGTCCTGACTTTC; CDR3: CASSEYSQGSSGANVLTF
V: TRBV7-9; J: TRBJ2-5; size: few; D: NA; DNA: TGTGCCAGCAGCTTATCGGAGGGACGGGAGACCCAGTACTTC; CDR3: CASSLSEGRETQYF
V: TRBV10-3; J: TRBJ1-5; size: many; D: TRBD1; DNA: TGTGCCAGCAAGGACAGGGAGGATCAGCCCCAGCATTTT; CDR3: CASKDREDQPQHF
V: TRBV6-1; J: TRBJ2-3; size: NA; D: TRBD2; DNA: TGTGCCAGCAGTTATAGCGGGAGGGCCTTCACGCAGTATTTT; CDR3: CASSYSGRAFTQYF
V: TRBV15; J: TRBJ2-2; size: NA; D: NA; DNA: TGTGCCACCAGCATCGACGGCAACACCGGGGAGCTGTTTTTT; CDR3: CATSIDGNTGELFF
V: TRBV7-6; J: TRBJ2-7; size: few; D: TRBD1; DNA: TGTGCCAGCAGCTTAGAACCAGGGGGCGGTTACGAGCAGTACTTC; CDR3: CASSLEPGGGYEQYF
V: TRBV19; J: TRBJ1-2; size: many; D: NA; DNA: TGTGCCAGCTCTGACGAGAGGGGTTGGAGCTATGCCTACACCTTC; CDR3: CASSDERGWSYAYTF
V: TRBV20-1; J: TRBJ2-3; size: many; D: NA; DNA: TGCAGTGCTAGACGGTTCTTTCCGGAGGGCACAGATACGCAGTATTTT; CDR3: CSARRFFPEGTDTQYF
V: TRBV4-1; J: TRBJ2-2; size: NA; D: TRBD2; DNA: TGCGCCAGCAGCGAACTAGCGGGAGTTCCCGGGGAGCTGTTTTTT; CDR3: CASSELAGVPGELFF